This T cell receptor (beta chain) was captured by sequencing in a study of blood T cell repertoires in COVID-19. Study information: COVID-19 samples from acute and convalescent phases originated in the United States, Italy and Spain. Nucleic acid was either cDNA or gDNA, and it came from T cells, B-cell-depleted T cells, or PBMCs.

Germline assignment: CDR1 MDHEN and CDR2 SYDVKM. V shed 6 bases and J 2 bases; nucleotides not matched to a gene: 15. The CDR3 is made up of 19 amino acids. Clones were read by immunoSEQ multiplex PCR, and TCRdb kept only the in-frame ones, dropping some. Here the sample spans about 98,000 clones, about 80% being singletons. V usage is TRBV28 and J usage is TRBJ1-3; 11 nucleotides agree with TRBD1. The clonotype originates from a man aged 80 or over with acute or convalescent COVID-19. The specimen was peripheral blood. DNA of the CDR3: TGTGCCAGCAGAGCATGGGGGGGACAGGGGGGCCCAACTGGAAACACCATATATTTT. Translation gives CASRAWGGQGGPTGNTIYF.